The text below deals with one T cell receptor beta chain. Produced via immunoSEQ multiplex PCR; TCRdb's table is partial and in-frame only. In the table there are 210,000 or so clones, 87% of which are singletons. This record belongs to a study of blood T cell repertoires in COVID-19. With V trimmed by 1 base and J by 8 bases, 4 bases remained unmatched. The length of the CDR3 is 14 residues. In germline, CDR1 is LNHDA, CDR2 SQIVND (reference sequence). Enrolled through a virtual design, the participants were between about 18 and 100 years of age and came from about two dozen US areas. Grouping used clinical history reported by participants in a survey and questionnaire.

The chain carries TRBV19 and TRBJ1-4; 7 nucleotides align to TRBD1. This sequence originates from a man aged 25-45 years who had recovered from COVID-19. Sequenced input: PBMCs or T cells enriched from blood (not recorded which). CDR3 sequence reads: CASSIGQGVEKLFF. CDR3 DNA sequence: TGTGCCAGTAGTATAGGACAGGGTGTCGAAAAACTGTTTTTT.